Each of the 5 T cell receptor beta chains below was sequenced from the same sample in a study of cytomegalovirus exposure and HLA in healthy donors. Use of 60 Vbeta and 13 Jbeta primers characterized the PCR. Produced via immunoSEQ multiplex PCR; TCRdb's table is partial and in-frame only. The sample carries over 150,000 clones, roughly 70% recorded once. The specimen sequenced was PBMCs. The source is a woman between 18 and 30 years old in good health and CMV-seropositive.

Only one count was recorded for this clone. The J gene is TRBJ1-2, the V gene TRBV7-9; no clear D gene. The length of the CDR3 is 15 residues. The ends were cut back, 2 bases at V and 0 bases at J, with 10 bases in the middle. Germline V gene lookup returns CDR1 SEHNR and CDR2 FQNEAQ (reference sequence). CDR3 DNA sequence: TGTGCCAGCAGCTTATGGAGTCGGACTAACTATGGCTACACCTTC. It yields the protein CASSLWSRTNYGYTF.

The CDR3 nucleotides read TGTGCCAGCAGCCCAGGGGTAGGGACAGAGAACACTGAAGCTTTCTTT. Its protein product is CASSPGVGTENTEAFF. V and J are TRBV7-9 and TRBJ1-1; 7 nucleotides align to TRBD1. The CDR3 sequence is 16 residues long. CDR1 and CDR2 (germline): SEHNR, FQNEAQ (reference sequence). Trimming at V came to 5 bases and at J to 1 base, leaving 10 bases not matched to a gene.

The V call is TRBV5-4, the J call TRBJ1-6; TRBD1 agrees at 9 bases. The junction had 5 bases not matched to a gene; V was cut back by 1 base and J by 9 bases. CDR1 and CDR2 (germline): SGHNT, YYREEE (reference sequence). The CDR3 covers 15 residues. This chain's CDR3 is CASSLLQGASSPLHF. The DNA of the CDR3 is TGTGCCAGCAGCTTGTTACAGGGGGCATCTTCACCCCTCCACTTT.

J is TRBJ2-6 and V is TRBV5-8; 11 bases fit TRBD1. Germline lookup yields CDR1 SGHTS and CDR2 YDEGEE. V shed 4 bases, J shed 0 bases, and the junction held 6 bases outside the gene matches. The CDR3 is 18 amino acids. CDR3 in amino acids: CASSTGQGAHSGANVLTF. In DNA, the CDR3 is TGTGCCAGCAGCACCGGACAGGGGGCCCACTCTGGGGCCAACGTCCTGACTTTC.

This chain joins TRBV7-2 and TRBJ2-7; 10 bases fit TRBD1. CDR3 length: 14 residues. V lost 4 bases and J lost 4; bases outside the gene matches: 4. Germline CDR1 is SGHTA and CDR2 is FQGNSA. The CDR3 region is CASSSRQGAYEQYF. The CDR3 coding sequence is TGTGCCAGCAGCTCCAGACAGGGGGCATACGAGCAGTACTTC.